The text below deals with one T cell receptor (beta chain). This clone was picked up one time. The target of this receptor is not known. Qualities for individual bases were not recorded, and no much larger clone is one base off. What the time point label conveys for this sample: about eleven months on ibrutinib. For TCR beta library preparation, roughly 1.8 micrograms of genomic DNA was extracted from cryopreserved PBMCs. Longitudinal blood samples from CLL patients on ibrutinib monotherapy underwent high-throughput TCR beta sequencing. The patients were enrolled in a single-center, open-label phase 2 trial of ibrutinib monotherapy. The data belong to a study of cytotoxic CD8 clonotypes in ibrutinib-treated CLL (dated by TCRdb to about 2021). Regarding the study in general: The cohort was composed of under 12 relapsed/refractory and about 15 treatment-naive patients; IGHV unmutated status was identified in fewer than 18 patients. Responses were partial in around 25 patients and complete in 2; after median approximately 69 months follow-up, about 14 stayed in remission and approximately 12 progressed. Response samples were taken after a median of 12 months on treatment, ranging from roughly 6 to 36 months. On average, each sample had 255,043 productive templates and tens of thousands of productive rearrangements. Of the 70 to 90 people in the trial, about 25 had longitudinal samples available. Cryopreserved peripheral blood mononuclear cells were collected before treatment, at response, and at either disease progression or sustained remission. Patients were still on ibrutinib when every remission and progressive disease sample was collected. Overall results and qualifications from the work: Sampling times were not matched between sustained-remission and progressing patients, and lymph node repertoires were not studied. Baseline clonality was found to be higher than that of age-matched healthy donors and was strongly correlated with circulating CD8+ T-cell counts. An increase in clonality was observed at ibrutinib response, with clonality remaining stable during sustained remission and falling back toward baseline at progression. Public clonotypes were rare and either shrank or stayed stable during treatment, and the rise in clonality at ibrutinib response reflected expansion of private clonotypes.

On a MiSeq, deep resolution sequencing aimed for a depth between 1 in 1 million and 1 in 200,000 T cells, with each clonotype covered 10x on average. The immunoSEQ hsTCRB Kit was used to generate the TCR beta libraries. The published analysis was carried out like this. Data were analyzed with ImmunoSEQ Data Assistant and ImmunoSEQ Analyzer, with V, D and J genes assigned per IMGT definitions. Clonality, which ranges from 0 to 1, was calculated as one minus the normalized Shannon entropy of productive rearrangement frequencies. Only overrepresented clonotypes making up at least 0.05% of each patient's repertoire were included in the public clonotype analysis. Repertoires from 10 to 15 age-matched healthy donors in immuneACCESS were used as clonality controls. Not all clones reach the TCRdb copy of this immuneACCESS table, which keeps in-frame sequences only. Checked studies attribute under half of the gap to unresolved V genes and leave the rest unexplained. That table is the source of V, J and clone size, and D and trimming were worked out from the DNA. The sample data list 200,000 to 250,000 clones, and about three quarters of these were observed just once. Jointly, the top ten make up over 5.5% of the sample.

V ends up 2 bases short and J 5 bases short, with an unmatched junction base count of 9. CDR1 SGHRS and CDR2 YFSETQ are derived from the germline V gene. The CDR3 sequence holds 15 residues, the cysteine and phenylalanine included. Only the CDR3 DNA stays, 45 bases, in frame from base 1. This clonotype was sampled from a human donor with chronic lymphocytic leukemia. The sample was PBMCs, taken after 12 months of ibrutinib treatment. The V and J segments used are TRBV5-1 and TRBJ1-2; a stretch of 7 junction bases matches TRBD1. DNA sequence: TGCGCCAGCAGCTTCGCGCAGGGGGAGATATATGGCTACACCTTC. Its translation reads: CASSFAQGEIYGYTF.